The 26 T cell receptor beta chains presented below share a single source sample, sequenced in a study of T cells in Graves' hyperthyroidism and ophthalmopathy. RNA transcripts served as the template for amplifying TCR beta CDR3 regions. First-round RT-PCR of the TCR CDR3 relied on the HTBI primer set. Each CDR3 protein gets one entry after TCRdb re-called the multiplex PCR reads with MiXCR. The data show 350,000 to 400,000 distinct CDR3 sequences, 19% seen once. The source material was blood. All receptors come from a woman aged 18-29 years with Graves' hyperthyroidism.

This clonotype was seen at least ten times. The J gene is TRBJ2-5, the V gene TRBV20-1; the D gene is possibly TRBD1 (7 bases). This CDR3 comprises 13 residues. V lost 2 bases, J lost 1 base, and 8 bases lay in between. CDR1 and CDR2 (germline): DFQATT, SNEGSKA (reference sequence). The CDR3 DNA sequence: TGCAGTGCTAGACAGGGGGGCCAAGAGACCCAGTACTTC. As protein: CSARQGGQETQYF.

Only a few counts were recorded for this clonotype. A much more abundant neighbour one base away suggests this may be a read error. This chain links TRBV6-2 or TRBV6-3 with TRBJ2-4; maybe TRBD2 (6 bases). Per the germline V gene, CDR1 is MNHEY and CDR2 is SVGEGT. This CDR3 is built from 18 residues. This CDR3 reads CASSYGGGRRSAKNIKYF. Written as DNA, the CDR3 is TGTGCCAGCAGTTACGGTGGGGGGAGACGATCAGCCAAAAACATTAAGTACTTC.

This clonotype occurred many times. The rearrangement joins TRBV12-3 or TRBV12-4 to TRBJ1-5; D is uncertain. There are 14 residues in the CDR3. Trimming shortened V by 4 bases and J by 5 bases, and 12 bases separated the two germline ends. This CDR3 is CASSSQVPHQPQHF. The DNA of the CDR3 is TGTGCCAGCAGTTCCCAGGTTCCCCATCAGCCCCAGCATTTT.

This clonotype was counted many times. The chain has TRBV5-1 and TRBJ1-1; the D is unclear. The CDR3 loop spans 12 amino acids. Germline values: CDR1 SGHRS, CDR2 YFSETQ. Trimming pared 5 bases from V and 5 bases from J, leaving 10 bases between. The CDR3 here is CASSEGGTEAFF. The CDR3 bases are TGCGCCAGCAGTGAGGGAGGGACTGAAGCTTTCTTT.

This clonotype was detected many times. The chain links TRBV9 to TRBJ1-2, with D hard to call. The CDR3 is made up of 16 amino acids. V lost 5 bases and J lost 7, with 24 bases in between. Germline CDR1 is SGDLS and CDR2 is YYNGEE. The CDR3 nucleotides read TGTGCCAGCAGAAACCTCAAGACGGCGAGGTTTGGTGGCTACACCTTC. It yields the protein CASRNLKTARFGGYTF.

This clonotype has ten or more counts. V usage is TRBV7-9 and J usage is TRBJ2-7; the D call may be TRBD1 or TRBD2 (6 bases each). CDR3 length: 14 residues. V lost 1 base to trimming and J lost 2 bases, with 9 bases between them. The germline gives CDR1 SEHNR, CDR2 FQNEAQ (reference sequence). This chain's CDR3 is CASSLGGAAYEQYF. The CDR3 DNA follows: TGTGCCAGCAGCTTAGGGGGGGCCGCCTACGAGCAGTACTTC.

This clonotype was observed at least ten times. The V and J genes are TRBV6-1 and TRBJ2-4, with D possibly TRBD1 on 5 matching bases. This CDR3 region has 15 residues. With 10 bases removed from V and 0 bases from J, the gap between germline ends came to 16 bases. Germline assignment: CDR1 MNHNS and CDR2 SASEGT. The chain's CDR3 is CATQGYEIAKNIQYF. In DNA, the CDR3 is TGTGCCACCCAGGGATATGAGATAGCCAAAAACATTCAGTACTTC.

This clonotype was seen many times. The rearrangement uses TRBV6-1 and TRBJ1-1; possible D gene TRBD1, 5 bases. CDR1 and CDR2 from the germline V gene are MNHNS and SASEGT. CDR3 length equals 16 residues. Deletions cut 4 bases from V and 5 bases from J, with 20 bases between. The CDR3 nucleotides read TGTGCCAGCAGTGCAGGGACCGGGGACGGGTATACTGAAGCTTTCTTT. This gives the protein CASSAGTGDGYTEAFF.

V and J are TRBV12-3 or TRBV12-4 and TRBJ2-4, with D hard to call. Trimming cost V 4 bases and J 0 bases, with 16 bases left between them. This CDR3 contains 17 residues. The CDR3, as DNA: TGTGCCAGCAGTTCGCCATTCGGAGCCCTAGCCAAAAACATTCAGTACTTC. Translating gives CASSSPFGALAKNIQYF.

This clonotype was recorded at least ten times. The chain uses TRBV28 and TRBJ1-5; maybe TRBD1 (5 bases). Trimming took off 5 bases at V and 6 bases at J, with 17 bases between the two ends. This CDR3 spans 15 amino acids. Germline V lookup: CDR1 MDHEN, CDR2 SYDVKM. CDR3 sequence (DNA): TGTGCCAGCAGTCCGCGGGTACGTAGGGGTCAGCCCCAGCATTTT. It yields the protein CASSPRVRRGQPQHF. Together with reference TRBV28 and TRBJ1-5, the CDR3 gives the full variable domain: DVKVTQSSRYLVKRTGEKVFLECVQDMDHENMFWYRQDPGLGLRLIYFSYDVKMKEKGDIPEGYSVSREKKERFSLILESASTNQTSMYLCASSPRVRRGQPQHFGDGTRLSIL.

This clonotype has at least ten counts. The chain employs TRBV7-2 and TRBJ2-7; perhaps TRBD1 as D (6 bases). This CDR3 has 14 residues. Trimming removed 1 base at V and 9 bases at J, with 16 bases between. Per the germline V gene, CDR1 is SGHTA and CDR2 is FQGNSA. CDR3 amino acids: CASSLGDRPTTQYF. The DNA of the CDR3 is TGTGCCAGCAGCTTAGGTGACAGGCCTACGACGCAGTACTTC.

Many counts were recorded for this clonotype. This rearrangement joins TRBV12-3 or TRBV12-4 to TRBJ2-5; possible D gene TRBD2, 5 bases. V was clipped by 6 bases and J by 5 bases, with 16 bases between them. This CDR3 region has 14 residues. In DNA form, the CDR3 reads TGTGCCAGCAGCCCACGGACTGGCGCGGAGACCCAGTACTTC. Translating gives CASSPRTGAETQYF.

In regard to this clonotype: Mismatch with germline at one junction end may stem from a read error. The chain is built from TRBV6-2 or TRBV6-3 and TRBJ2-2; 7 bases align to TRBD1. This CDR3 comprises 15 residues. CDR1 is MNHEY, CDR2 SVGEGT, per germline. The CDR3 spells CASSQGGAWSGDLFF. The DNA for the CDR3 is TGTGCCAGCAGTCAAGGGGGCGCGTGGTCCGGGGATCTGTTTTTT.

On this clonotype: Being one base from a much bigger clone, this may be a read error. Lacking the conserved final phenylalanine or tryptophan, this CDR3 likely reflects a read error. The chain is built from TRBV10-3 and TRBJ1-5; D unclear. The ends were cut back, 0 bases at V and 0 bases at J, with 6 bases in the middle. The CDR3 runs 15 residues. The germline V gene encodes CDR1 ENHRY and CDR2 SYGVKD. CDR3 bases: TGTGCCATCAGTGAGTCGATGTATAGCAATCAGCCCCAGCATTAT. Protein: CAISESMYSNQPQHY.

The gene calls are TRBV2 and TRBJ2-2; 7 nucleotides agree with TRBD2. V lost 4 bases to trimming and J lost 2 bases; unmatched junction nucleotides: 4. The CDR3 covers 15 residues. Germline lookup yields CDR1 SNHLY and CDR2 FYNNEI. The CDR3 nucleotides are TGTGCCAGCAGTGCGGCTAGCGGAAACACCGGGGAGCTGTTTTTT. It yields the protein CASSAASGNTGELFF. The variable domain in full, with the rest retrieved from reference TRBV2 and TRBJ2-2, is EPEVTQTPSHQVTQMGQEVILRCVPISNHLYFYWYRQILGQKVEFLVSFYNNEISEKSEIFDDQFSVERPDGSNFTLKIRSTKLEDSAMYFCASSAASGNTGELFFGEGSRLTVL.

This clonotype has a count of ten or more. CDR3 DNA sequence: TGTGCCAGCAGTTACTCGAACGAACCGAACAGGTTCTCTGGAAACACCATATATTTT. Translation gives CASSYSNEPNRFSGNTIYF. The chain couples TRBV6-2 or TRBV6-3 to TRBJ1-3, with a possible D match to TRBD1 (5 bases). This CDR3 has 19 residues. V was trimmed by 0 bases and J by 0 bases, leaving 18 bases between them. Germline CDR1 and CDR2: MNHEY and SVGEGT.

With respect to this clonotype: One end of the junction fails to match germline, which may point to a read error. The chain carries TRBV15 and TRBJ2-7, with no clear D. Germline V gene data show CDR1 as LNHNV and CDR2 as YYDKDF (reference sequence). This CDR3 spans 14 amino acids. CDR3 nucleotide sequence: TGTGCCACCAGCAGAGATCTGGGGTCCTACGATCAGTACTTC. It encodes CATSRDLGSYDQYF. The variable domain in full, completed from reference TRBV15 and TRBJ2-7, reads DAMVIQNPRYQVTQFGKPVTLSCSQTLNHNVMYWYQQKSSQAPKLLFHYYDKDFNNEADTPDNFQSRRPNTSFCFLDIRSPGLGDTAMYLCATSRDLGSYDQYFGPGTRLTVT.

J is TRBJ2-5 and V is TRBV3-1; a weak D match, TRBD2 (6 bases). The CDR3 runs 14 residues. Trimming removed 3 bases at V and 3 bases at J, with 11 bases between. Germline V gene data show CDR1 as LGHDT and CDR2 as YNNKEL (reference sequence). The CDR3 DNA reads TGTGCCAGCAGCCATGGGACTCGTAAAGAGACCCAGTACTTC. This gives the protein CASSHGTRKETQYF.

To note about this clonotype: The CDR3 does not end in the conserved phenylalanine or tryptophan, so this is likely a read error. The V gene is TRBV6-1, the J gene TRBJ1-1, with a tentative D call TRBD1 (5 bases). CDR1 and CDR2 from the germline V gene are MNHNS and SASEGT. The length of the CDR3 is 15 residues. V was clipped by 6 bases and J by 1 base, with 15 bases between them. The CDR3 DNA is TGTGCCAGCAGCCCCCCTGACAGACAGAACACTGAAGCTTTCTAT. Translating it yields CASSPPDRQNTEAFY.

V usage is TRBV12-3 or TRBV12-4 and J usage is TRBJ2-2, with 11 positions matching TRBD2. V lost 4 bases and J lost 4; bases outside the gene matches: 5. This CDR3 spans 16 amino acids. The CDR3 spells CASSYGGLAVTGELFF. In DNA form, the CDR3 reads TGTGCCAGCAGTTACGGGGGACTAGCGGTCACCGGGGAGCTGTTTTTT.

This clonotype was counted at least ten times. The chain couples TRBV12-3 or TRBV12-4 to TRBJ2-7; D is uncertain. The CDR3 has 14 residues. The V end lost 6 bases, the J end lost 6 bases, and 18 bases lay between the germline ends. Here the CDR3 DNA reads TGTGCCAGCAGCCCCAGGATCCCCGACCGCGAGCAGTACTTC. Amino acid sequence: CASSPRIPDREQYF.

This clonotype was picked up many times. The chain is built from TRBV12-5 and TRBJ1-1; the D gene is possibly TRBD1 (5 bases). The V gene lost 2 bases and the J gene lost 13 bases, with 23 bases spanning the gap. Germline CDR1 LGHNT, CDR2 FRNRAP. The CDR3 runs to 15 residues. The CDR3 nucleotides are TGTGCTAGTGGTTTGCAACGGGAGGGACTTCCTGGGGTTTTCTTT. Protein sequence: CASGLQREGLPGVFF.

This clonotype has a count of ten or more. The J gene is TRBJ1-2, the V gene TRBV4-1; weak D call: TRBD1 (5 bases). The CDR3 extends over 17 amino acids. V dropped 1 base and J dropped 0 bases, with 15 bases sitting between them. Germline V CDR1 and CDR2: MGHRA, YSYEKL. The CDR3 region is CASSQGGSGSANYGYTF. CDR3 coding DNA: TGCGCCAGCAGCCAAGGAGGTTCAGGGTCTGCTAACTATGGCTACACCTTC.

In DNA, the CDR3 is TGTGCCTGGAGTCCCAAGGGGGTGGATGGAAACACCATATATTTT. It specifies CAWSPKGVDGNTIYF. The chain links TRBV30 to TRBJ1-3; D possibly corresponds to TRBD1 (6 bases). CDR3 length equals 15 residues. Trimming took off 2 bases at V and 3 bases at J, with 14 bases between the two ends. Germline-derived CDR1 and CDR2 are GTSNPN and SVGIG (reference sequence).

This clonotype was found a few times. The chain recombines TRBV29-1 with TRBJ2-2; 7 bases line up with TRBD2. CDR3 length equals 13 residues. V shed 3 bases and J 3 bases; nucleotides not matched to a gene: 1. From germline, CDR1 is SQVTM and CDR2 ANQGSEA. The CDR3 reads CSVDGGDTGELFF. The CDR3, as DNA: TGCAGCGTTGATGGGGGGGACACCGGGGAGCTGTTTTTT.

This CDR3 is CASSPGTGGPGYTF. Written as DNA, the CDR3 is TGTGCCAGCTCCCCCGGGACCGGAGGGCCTGGCTACACCTTC. This rearrangement joins TRBV18 to TRBJ1-2; a possible D gene is TRBD1 (5 bases). Germline V gene data show CDR1 as KGHSH and CDR2 as LQKENI. CDR3 length equals 14 residues. Trimming left V 6 bases short and J 7 bases short, with 18 bases between.